Each of the 2 T cell receptor beta chains below was sequenced from the same sample in a study of T cell responses to AZD1222 COVID-19 vaccine. Some clones are missing from TCRdb's copy, which holds only in-frame ones; the method was immunoSEQ multiplex PCR. The table shows 100,000 to 150,000 clones, with approximately 82% occurring only once. The material sequenced was peripheral blood, taken 28 days after the second AZD1222 dose. The receptors were gathered from an adult who received the AZD1222 COVID-19 vaccine.

The V gene is TRBV27, the J gene TRBJ2-1; 8 bases agree with TRBD2. V was pared by 3 bases and J by 8 bases, with 3 bases of the junction left unmatched. Germline V gives CDR1 MNHEY, CDR2 SMNVEV (reference sequence). The length of the CDR3 is 13 residues. The CDR3 loop reads CASSLRGADEQFF. CDR3 bases: TGTGCCAGCAGTTTGCGGGGGGCCGATGAGCAGTTCTTC.

This chain uses TRBV4-3 with TRBJ2-7; D is perhaps TRBD1 (5 bases). V lost 2 bases and J lost 4, with 12 bases in between. The CDR3 runs to 14 residues. Germline lookup yields CDR1 LGHNA and CDR2 YSLEER. The CDR3 protein is CASSQLTGRYEQYF. CDR3 nucleotide sequence: TGCGCCAGCAGCCAACTCACAGGCAGGTACGAGCAGTACTTC.